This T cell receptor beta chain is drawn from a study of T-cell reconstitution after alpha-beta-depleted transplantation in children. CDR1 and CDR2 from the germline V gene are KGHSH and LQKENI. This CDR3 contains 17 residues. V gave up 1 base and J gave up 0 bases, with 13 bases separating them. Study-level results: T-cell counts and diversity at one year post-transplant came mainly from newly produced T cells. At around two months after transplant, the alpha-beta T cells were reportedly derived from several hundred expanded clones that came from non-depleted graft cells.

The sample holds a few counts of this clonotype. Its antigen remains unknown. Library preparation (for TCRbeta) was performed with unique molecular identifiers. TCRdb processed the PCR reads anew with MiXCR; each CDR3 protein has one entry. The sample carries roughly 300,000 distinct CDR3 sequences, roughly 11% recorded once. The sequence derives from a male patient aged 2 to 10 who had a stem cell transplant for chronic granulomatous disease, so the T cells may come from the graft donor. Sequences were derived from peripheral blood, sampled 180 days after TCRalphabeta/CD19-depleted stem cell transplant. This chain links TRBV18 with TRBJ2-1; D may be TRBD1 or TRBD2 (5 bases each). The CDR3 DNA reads TGTGCCAGCTCACCACGAGTGGCAGGGAGCTCCTACAATGAGCAGTTCTTC. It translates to CASSPRVAGSSYNEQFF.